The 25 T cell receptor beta chains listed next were all sequenced from one sample in a study of T cells in Graves' hyperthyroidism and ophthalmopathy. RNA transcripts provided the source from which TCR beta CDR3 regions were amplified. The TCR CDR3 was amplified in a first-round RT-PCR using the HTBI primer set. TCRdb ran MiXCR on the multiplex PCR reads and lists one entry per CDR3 protein. The sample has about 270,000 distinct CDR3 sequences; around 25% are singletons. Sequencing was performed on blood. The source is a middle-aged man with Graves' hyperthyroidism that later progressed to Graves' ophthalmopathy.

This clonotype appeared many times. J is TRBJ2-5 and V is TRBV11-2; tentative D call: TRBD1 (5 bases). Germline V CDR1 and CDR2: SGHAT, FQNNGV. The CDR3 contains 15 residues. Trimming left V 1 base short and J 4 bases short, with 13 bases between. This CDR3 reads CASSLGQRRGETQYF. CDR3 in DNA: TGTGCCAGCAGCTTAGGACAGCGAAGGGGAGAGACCCAGTACTTC.

There are many counts of this clonotype. The CDR3 spells CASSYSSGPYEQYF. CDR3 nucleotides: TGTGCCAGCAGTTACTCTAGCGGGCCCTACGAGCAGTACTTC. V and J are TRBV6-5 and TRBJ2-7, with 7 bases lining up with TRBD2. The V gene's germline CDR1 is MNHEY and CDR2 SVGAGI. The V gene end was trimmed by 0 bases and the J gene end by 2 bases; junction bases not matched to a gene: 1. The CDR3 sequence is 14 residues long.

This clonotype was detected only a few times. A read error is likely, as this CDR3 ends without the conserved phenylalanine or tryptophan. The DNA is left out, because the CDR3 cannot be placed on it with certainty; the CDR3 is given as TCRdb lists it. The chain carries TRBV11-2 and TRBJ2-7; the D call in the table, TRBD2, was not verified against the DNA. The CDR3 has 12 residues if both end residues are counted. Germline-derived CDR1 and CDR2 are SGHAT and FQNNGV. The CDR3 region is CASSLEAFPPSL.

This chain links TRBV6-2 or TRBV6-3 with TRBJ2-7; D may be TRBD2 (5 bases). Trimming shortened V by 2 bases and J by 12 bases, and 17 bases separated the two germline ends. CDR3 length equals 13 residues. Germline lookup yields CDR1 MNHEY and CDR2 SVGEGT. In DNA form, the CDR3 reads TGTGCCAGCAGTTACATTCCAGAGGGCTTGCTGTACTTC. Protein: CASSYIPEGLLYF.

The V gene is TRBV6-2 or TRBV6-3, the J gene TRBJ2-7; no firm D call. V lost 2 bases and J 0 bases, leaving 14 bases between the germline ends. Germline V gives CDR1 MNHEY, CDR2 SVGEGT. The CDR3 length is 16 residues. CDR3 loop: CASSYKRGPGSYEQYF. The CDR3 coding sequence is TGTGCCAGCAGTTACAAGAGAGGCCCCGGCTCCTACGAGCAGTACTTC.

Turning to this clonotype: It may be a read error: a sequence one base away is much more abundant. This chain uses TRBV10-3 with TRBJ2-6, with TRBD1 matching over 8 bases. Germline CDR1 ENHRY, CDR2 SYGVKD. The CDR3 sequence is 16 residues long. In DNA form, the CDR3 reads TGTGCCATCAGTGCCTCGACAGGGGCTGGGGCCAACGTCCGGACTTTC. Translated: CAISASTGAGANVRTF.

The chain combines TRBV29-1 with TRBJ1-2; the D is unclear. CDR1 and CDR2 from the germline V gene are SQVTM and ANQGSEA. There are 11 residues in the CDR3. V was pared by 5 bases and J by 4 bases, with 8 bases between. The CDR3 protein is CSVLAFYGYTF. The CDR3, as DNA: TGCAGCGTTCTGGCCTTCTATGGCTACACCTTC.

In its sample, this clonotype was seen many times. The chain uses TRBV24-1 and TRBJ2-2; 7 nucleotides agree with TRBD2. The germline gives CDR1 KGHDR, CDR2 SFDVKD. This CDR3 region has 16 residues. The V and J ends lost 2 bases and 0 bases, in that order; junction bases with no gene match: 2. CDR3 loop: CATSDWGGSNTGELFF. The CDR3 DNA sequence: TGTGCCACCAGTGATTGGGGGGGGTCGAACACCGGGGAGCTGTTTTTT.

The sample holds many counts of this clonotype. The chain links TRBV2 to TRBJ2-3; 10 positions agree with TRBD2. Per the germline V gene, CDR1 is SNHLY and CDR2 is FYNNEI. V dropped 6 bases and J dropped 3; count of bases not matched to a gene: 9. The CDR3 consists of 16 residues. The CDR3 reads CASRARTSGSTDTQYF. For the CDR3, the DNA is TGTGCCAGCAGGGCAAGGACTAGCGGATCGACAGATACGCAGTATTTT.

The rearrangement joins TRBV7-2 to TRBJ2-5; D is possibly TRBD1 (6 bases). This CDR3 comprises 17 residues. Deletions cut 0 bases from V and 2 bases from J, with 16 bases between. Germline V CDR1 and CDR2: SGHTA, FQGNSA. The CDR3 nucleotides are TGTGCCAGCAGCTTAGCGGGGGCAGGTACCCGTCAAGAGACCCAGTACTTC. Translating gives CASSLAGAGTRQETQYF.

The sample holds many counts of this clonotype. V and J are TRBV4-2 and TRBJ2-7; 9 nucleotides line up with TRBD2. CDR1 and CDR2 (germline): LGHNA, YNFKEQ. The CDR3 has 19 amino acids. V shed 4 bases, J shed 1 base, and the junction held 17 bases outside the gene matches. CDR3 nucleotide sequence: TGTGCCAGCAGCCTCGGCGGGGCGGGAGGGCCGTTGTCGTCCTACGAGCAGTACTTC. Translation gives CASSLGGAGGPLSSYEQYF.

At least ten counts were recorded for this clonotype. This rearrangement joins TRBV19 to TRBJ1-1, with D uncertain. The germline V and J ends were trimmed by 3 bases and 0 bases, with 8 bases remaining between them. The CDR3 has 14 residues. CDR1 and CDR2 from the germline V gene are LNHDA and SQIVND (reference sequence). CDR3 in DNA: TGTGCCAGTAGTATCGACTCCATGAACACTGAAGCTTTCTTT. Its translation is CASSIDSMNTEAFF.

Only a few counts were recorded for this clonotype. The V call is TRBV5-1, the J call TRBJ2-7, with TRBD1 as a possible D gene (5 bases). V lost 4 bases and J lost 3, with 11 bases in between. Per the germline V gene, CDR1 is SGHRS and CDR2 is YFSETQ. The CDR3 is 13 amino acids. This chain's CDR3 is CASSLKGVYEQYF. The CDR3 nucleotides read TGCGCCAGCAGCCTTAAAGGGGTCTACGAGCAGTACTTC.

The chain has TRBV20-1 and TRBJ2-7, with TRBD1 matching over 7 bases. The length of the CDR3 is 12 residues. The germline CDR1 and CDR2 sequences are DFQATT and SNEGSKA (reference sequence). Losses at the gene ends were 6 bases for V and 2 bases for J; bases not matched to a gene: 4. The chain's CDR3 is CSATGQTYEQYF. As DNA, the CDR3 is TGCAGTGCCACGGGACAGACCTACGAGCAGTACTTC.

There are many counts of this clonotype. The rearrangement links TRBV9 to TRBJ2-5; tentatively, D is TRBD2 (7 bases). The V end lost 0 bases, the J end lost 5 bases, and 17 bases lay between the germline ends. The germline V gene has CDR1 SGDLS and CDR2 YYNGEE. This CDR3 contains 16 residues. CDR3 nucleotide sequence: TGTGCCAGCAGCGTAGGCCGGGGGGCCGGAACGGAGACCCAGTACTTC. It encodes CASSVGRGAGTETQYF.

The chain recombines TRBV6-1 with TRBJ2-2; D remains ambiguous. The germline gives CDR1 MNHNS, CDR2 SASEGT. The CDR3 runs 16 residues. V lost 2 bases and J 0 bases, leaving 10 bases between the germline ends. The CDR3 DNA reads TGTGCCAGCAGTGAAATCCGGATTGCGAACACCGGGGAGCTGTTTTTT. This gives the protein CASSEIRIANTGELFF.

In this sample, this clonotype turned up many times. Germline is not matched at one junction end, which may reflect a read error. The chain recombines TRBV7-7 with TRBJ2-2; D not resolved. This CDR3 is 14 amino acids long. The germline V gene has CDR1 SSHAT and CDR2 FNYEAQ (reference sequence). The CDR3 reads CASSSSDGTGELFF. The CDR3 coding sequence is TGTGCTAGCAGCTCGAGCGACGGCACCGGGGAGCTGTTTTTT. Full variable domain (remainder filled in from reference TRBV7-7 and TRBJ2-2): GAGVSQSPRYKVTKRGQDVTLRCDPISSHATLYWYQQALGQGPEFLTYFNYEAQPDKSGLPSDRFSAERPEGSISTLTIQRTEQRDSAMYRCASSSSDGTGELFFGEGSRLTVL.

This clonotype has ten or more counts. The chain is built from TRBV7-9 and TRBJ1-1; D is ambiguous. The CDR3 is 14 residues long. Germline V lookup: CDR1 SEHNR, CDR2 FQNEAQ (reference sequence). Trimming cost V 3 bases and J 1 base, with 9 bases left between them. CDR3 protein: CASSLTFPNTEAFF. The CDR3 DNA follows: TGTGCCAGCAGCTTGACTTTCCCGAACACTGAAGCTTTCTTT.

This clonotype was recorded many times. V is TRBV29-1 and J is TRBJ2-5; possibly TRBD1 or TRBD2 for D (7 bases each). Trimming stripped 5 bases from V and 5 bases from J, with 30 bases between. Germline V gene data show CDR1 as SQVTM and CDR2 as ANQGSEA. The CDR3 length is 18 residues. The CDR3 DNA is TGCAGCGTTAGGGACAGTTGGGACTATCGGGAGGAGCTGGAGACCCAGTACTTC. This codes for CSVRDSWDYREELETQYF.

This clonotype was seen at least ten times. The chain joins TRBV20-1 to TRBJ1-2; D remains ambiguous. This CDR3 comprises 10 residues. Looked up from germline, CDR1 is DFQATT and CDR2 is SNEGSKA (reference sequence). V was cut by 6 bases and J by 8 bases, with 10 bases left in between. The CDR3 spells CSAEDEGYTF. In nucleotides, the CDR3 is TGCAGTGCCGAGGATGAGGGCTACACCTTC.

The chain is built from TRBV28 and TRBJ1-3; D is uncertain. The V end lost 5 bases, the J end lost 3 bases, and 8 bases lay between the germline ends. Germline CDR1 reads MDHEN; CDR2 reads SYDVKM. The CDR3 contains 13 residues. CDR3 sequence: CASSSNFGNTIYF. The DNA for the CDR3 is TGTGCCAGCAGTAGTAACTTTGGAAACACCATATATTTT.

This clonotype was seen ten or more times. V gene TRBV28 combines with J gene TRBJ1-1; no firm D call. The CDR3 has 14 amino acids. The germline CDR1 and CDR2 sequences are MDHEN and SYDVKM. V was trimmed by 2 bases and J by 4 bases, leaving 11 bases between them. The CDR3 is CASSLQRGSTEAFF. CDR3 nucleotides: TGTGCCAGCAGTTTACAGCGAGGTAGCACTGAAGCTTTCTTT.

Many counts were recorded for this clonotype. The rearrangement uses TRBV6-1 and TRBJ1-1; 10 nucleotides align to TRBD1. The germline gives CDR1 MNHNS, CDR2 SASEGT. With V trimmed by 6 bases and J by 6 bases, 4 bases remained unmatched. This CDR3 has 13 residues. CDR3 DNA sequence: TGTGCCAGCAGCGTTGACAGGGGGCCTGAAGCTTTCTTT. As protein: CASSVDRGPEAFF.

This clonotype was counted at least ten times. CDR3 nucleotides: TGTGCCAGCAGTTTAGTGGGGGCAGGCACTGAAGCTTTCTTT. As protein: CASSLVGAGTEAFF. This rearrangement joins TRBV27 to TRBJ1-1; possibly TRBD1 for D (6 bases). V dropped 2 bases and J dropped 4 bases, with 11 bases sitting between them. The germline V gene encodes CDR1 MNHEY and CDR2 SMNVEV (reference sequence). This CDR3 is built from 14 residues.

V usage is TRBV19 and J usage is TRBJ2-7, with TRBD1 matching over 10 bases. Germline CDR1 LNHDA, CDR2 SQIVND (reference sequence). The V segment lost 4 bases and the J segment 6 bases; nucleotides outside the gene matches: 6. The CDR3 consists of 14 residues. In DNA, the CDR3 is TGTGCCAGTAGTAACCGGGACAGGGGCTTCGAGCAGTACTTC. It encodes CASSNRDRGFEQYF. The full variable domain, with the rest looked up from reference TRBV19 and TRBJ2-7, is DGGITQSPKYLFRKEGQNVTLSCEQNLNHDAMYWYRQDPGQGLRLIYYSQIVNDFQKGDIAEGYSVSREKKESFPLTVTSAQKNPTAFYLCASSNRDRGFEQYFGPGTRLTVT.